Each of the 3 T cell receptor beta chains below was sequenced from the same sample in a study of control samples from healthy donors and cancer patients. The method was immunoSEQ multiplex PCR; TCRdb's version includes in-frame clones alone and lacks a portion of them. Of over 85,000 clones in the sample, roughly 91% were seen once. Sequencing was done on a sample of PBMCs. These receptors were obtained from a woman in her forties or fifties with colorectal cancer.

The V and J genes are TRBV6-6 and TRBJ1-4, with 9 bases that match TRBD1. J gave up 5 bases and V 4 bases, and 5 bases lay outside the gene matches. Germline V gives CDR1 MNHNY, CDR2 SVGAGI (reference sequence). The CDR3 is 15 amino acids. The CDR3 region is CASSSTGGVNEKLFF. The DNA of the CDR3 is TGTGCCAGCAGTTCCACAGGGGGCGTAAATGAAAAACTGTTTTTT.

This chain joins TRBV6-2 or TRBV6-3 and TRBJ1-3; D remains unclear. Germline V lookup: CDR1 MNHEY, CDR2 SVGEGT. Trimming shortened V by 0 bases and J by 8 bases, and 14 bases separated the two germline ends. The CDR3 extends over 15 amino acids. As DNA, the CDR3 is TGTGCCAGCAGTTACTCGACTTCAAACCGCCACACCATATATTTT. It yields the protein CASSYSTSNRHTIYF.

This chain uses TRBV28 with TRBJ2-5; D gene uncertain. Germline V lookup: CDR1 MDHEN, CDR2 SYDVKM. Deletions cut 1 base from V and 8 bases from J, with 8 bases between. The CDR3 is 12 amino acids. The DNA of the CDR3 is TGTGCCAGCAGTTTATCCTCCCTAACCCAGTACTTC. It specifies CASSLSSLTQYF. The full variable domain, rest sourced from reference TRBV28 and TRBJ2-5, is DVKVTQSSRYLVKRTGEKVFLECVQDMDHENMFWYRQDPGLGLRLIYFSYDVKMKEKGDIPEGYSVSREKKERFSLILESASTNQTSMYLCASSLSSLTQYFGPGTRLLVL.